These T cell receptor beta chains were read from a single sample in a study of T cell changes during pregnancy in multiple sclerosis. Method: immunoSEQ multiplex PCR; TCRdb's copy keeps in-frame clones and lacks some. The table lists 50,000 or so clones, over 85% of them singletons, with 3.9% in the top ten. The material sequenced was CD8+ T cells from peripheral blood mononuclear cells, taken after pregnancy. These receptors were collected from a female donor with multiple sclerosis, enrolled in a pregnancy study. Both conserved end residues are part of each CDR3. D genes are given only for firm matches. Not all rows give a size; the values are once, few, many and, for expanded clones, a class.

v_gene,abundance,d_gene,j_gene,CDR3aa,CDR3nt
TRBV27,once,NA,TRBJ1-4,CASSDWSEGEKLFF,TGTGCCAGCAGTGACTGGTCCGAGGGTGAAAAACTGTTTTTT
TRBV5-4,NA,TRBD1,TRBJ1-1,CASSPPGQGSNTEAFF,TGTGCCAGCAGCCCTCCGGGACAGGGATCGAACACTGAAGCTTTCTTT
TRBV7-2,NA,NA,TRBJ2-1,CASSWGGWANEQFF,TGTGCCAGCAGCTGGGGGGGCTGGGCAAATGAGCAGTTCTTC
TRBV7-9,NA,TRBD1,TRBJ1-4,CASSLPGQGPATNEKLFF,TGTGCCAGCAGCCTGCCGGGACAGGGGCCCGCAACTAATGAAAAACTGTTTTTT
TRBV11-2,NA,NA,TRBJ2-2,CASSPHYTGELFF,TGTGCCAGCAGCCCGCACTACACCGGGGAGCTGTTTTTT
TRBV14,NA,NA,TRBJ1-6,CASSQERRAPLHF,TGTGCCAGCAGCCAAGAAAGGAGAGCACCCCTCCACTTT
TRBV5-1,NA,NA,TRBJ1-1,CASSLDRLNTEAFF,TGCGCCAGCAGCTTGGACAGGCTGAACACTGAAGCTTTCTTT
TRBV10-2,NA,TRBD2,TRBJ2-1,CASKKLAGEENEQFF,TGCGCCAGCAAGAAACTAGCGGGAGAGGAAAATGAGCAGTTCTTC
TRBV19,NA,NA,TRBJ2-7,CASRDPGSYEQYF,TGTGCCAGTAGAGATCCAGGGTCCTACGAGCAGTACTTC
TRBV14,NA,NA,TRBJ2-3,CASSQGGHSNTDTQYF,TGTGCCAGCAGCCAAGGGGGACATTCGAACACAGATACGCAGTATTTT
TRBV7-9,once,TRBD1,TRBJ1-1,CASTDTGQGHTEAFF,TGTGCCAGCACGGACACGGGACAGGGGCATACTGAAGCTTTCTTT
TRBV9,NA,NA,TRBJ2-1,CASGESSNEQFF,TGTGCTTCGGGGGAATCGAGCAATGAGCAGTTCTTC
TRBV5-1,once,TRBD2,TRBJ2-1,CASSLGLAGPGEQFF,TGCGCCAGCAGCTTGGGACTAGCGGGTCCTGGAGAGCAGTTCTTC
TRBV27,NA,TRBD2,TRBJ2-5,CASSGAGGQETQYF,TGTGCCAGCAGTGGGGCGGGGGGGCAAGAGACCCAGTACTTC
TRBV19,NA,NA,TRBJ1-1,CASSAAGTEAFF,TGTGCCAGTAGTGCGGCGGGCACTGAAGCTTTCTTT
TRBV13,NA,NA,TRBJ2-7,CASSQGSSYEQYF,TGTGCCAGCAGCCAGGGGAGCTCCTACGAGCAGTACTTC